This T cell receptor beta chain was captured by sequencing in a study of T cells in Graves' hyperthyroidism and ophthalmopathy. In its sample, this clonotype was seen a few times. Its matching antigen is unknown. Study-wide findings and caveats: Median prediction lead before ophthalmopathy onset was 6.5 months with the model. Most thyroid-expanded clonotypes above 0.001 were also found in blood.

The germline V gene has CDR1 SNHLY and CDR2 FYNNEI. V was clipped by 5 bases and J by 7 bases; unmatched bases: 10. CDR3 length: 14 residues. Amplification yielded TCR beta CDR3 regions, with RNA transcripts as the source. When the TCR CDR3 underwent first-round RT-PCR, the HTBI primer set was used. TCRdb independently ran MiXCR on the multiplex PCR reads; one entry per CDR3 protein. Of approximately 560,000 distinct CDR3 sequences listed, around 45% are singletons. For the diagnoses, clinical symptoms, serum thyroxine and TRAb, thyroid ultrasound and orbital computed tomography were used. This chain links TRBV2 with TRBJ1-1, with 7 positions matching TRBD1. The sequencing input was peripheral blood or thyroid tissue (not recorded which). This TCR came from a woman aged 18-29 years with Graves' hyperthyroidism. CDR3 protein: CASSRTRQGHEAFF. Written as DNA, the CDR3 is TGTGCCAGCAGTCGAACCCGACAGGGCCATGAAGCTTTCTTT.